The following is a T cell receptor beta chain sequence with its context. Its antigen is not known. The PCR contained 60 Vbeta and 13 Jbeta primers. The table came from immunoSEQ multiplex PCR; TCRdb's copy has only in-frame clones and leaves some out. The sample has approximately 160,000 clones, about 80% seen once. These data are taken from a study of cytomegalovirus exposure and HLA in healthy donors. Study-level information: Around 81% of around 390 genotyped donors fell in the Caucasian-associated ancestry cluster.

V was cut by 6 bases and J by 4 bases, with 9 bases left in between. This CDR3 region has 11 residues. Germline CDR1 GTSNPN, CDR2 SVGIG (reference sequence). Study-wide findings and caveats: Sequencing likely caused a cluster of highly shared sequence variants.

The material sequenced was PBMCs. The receptor was isolated from a girl aged 10 to 17 in good health and CMV-seropositive. The chain uses TRBV30 and TRBJ1-1; D is undetermined. This CDR3 is CACWRVTEAFF. The DNA of the CDR3 is TGTGCCTGTTGGAGGGTCACTGAAGCTTTCTTT.